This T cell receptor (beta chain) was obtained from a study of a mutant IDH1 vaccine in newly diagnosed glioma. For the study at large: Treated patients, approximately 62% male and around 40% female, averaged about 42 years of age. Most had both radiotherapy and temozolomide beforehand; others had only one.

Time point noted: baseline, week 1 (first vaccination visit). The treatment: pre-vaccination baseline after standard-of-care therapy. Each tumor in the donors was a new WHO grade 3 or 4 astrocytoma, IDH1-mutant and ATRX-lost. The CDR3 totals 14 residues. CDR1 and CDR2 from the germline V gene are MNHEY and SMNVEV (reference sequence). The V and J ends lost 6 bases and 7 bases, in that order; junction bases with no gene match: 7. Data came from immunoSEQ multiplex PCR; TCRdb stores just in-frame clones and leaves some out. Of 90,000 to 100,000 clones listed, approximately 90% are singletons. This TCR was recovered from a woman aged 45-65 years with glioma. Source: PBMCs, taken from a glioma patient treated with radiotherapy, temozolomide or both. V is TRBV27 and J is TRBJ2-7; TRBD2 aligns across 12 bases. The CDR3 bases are TGTGCCAGCAGGACTAGCGGGAGTGTGGGGGAGCAGTACTTC. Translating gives CASRTSGSVGEQYF.